Given below is one T cell receptor beta chain in context. Its antigen remains unknown. The data were produced by immunoSEQ multiplex PCR, yet TCRdb's version contains in-frame clones alone and is incomplete. The sample consists of about 70,000 clones, approximately 90% of them appearing once. This sample was included in a study of OX40 agonist ivuxolimab in advanced cancers. Looking at the study overall: Patients received ivuxolimab, an agonistic anti-OX40 (CD134) antibody. Patients received intravenous ivuxolimab every 2 weeks at 0.01 to 10 mg/kg. Cohort: 75% to 90% men, mean age 60, aged about 20 to 90.

Study observations and caveats: Partial responders receiving 0.1-3.0 mg/kg showed among the lowest clonal expansion.

From germline, CDR1 is MRHNA and CDR2 SNTAGT. This CDR3 is built from 18 residues. The trim removed 9 bases at V and 7 bases at J, leaving 20 bases unmatched. This clonotype was sampled from an adult with an advanced solid tumor such as melanoma, head and neck, liver or kidney cancer. The genes are TRBV6-4 and TRBJ2-2; 10 positions agree with TRBD2. The source was CD4+ or CD8+ T cells sorted from blood, collected in a trial of the OX40 agonist ivuxolimab. The DNA of the CDR3 is TGTGCCAGGGGTCTCTCAGACCTAGCGGGGGAAGAGGGCGGGGAGCTGTTTTTT. It translates to CARGLSDLAGEEGGELFF.